Each of the 25 T cell receptor beta chains below was sequenced from the same sample in a study of sequential checkpoint blockade in melanoma (dated by TCRdb to the late 2010s). Receptor libraries were prepared by the immunoSEQ multiplex PCR assay. This immuneACCESS table, as held by TCRdb, lists in-frame sequences with V and J called but not all clones. Of the missing ones, under half trace to an unresolved V gene in checked studies; the others have no known cause. This sample has 8,100 or so clones in its table, and approximately 30% of those were observed once. The ten most abundant clones make up 5% to 6.5% of the sample. The sample's treatment or condition label is to be understood as: randomized to nivolumab then ipilimumab (arm A) or the reverse (arm B). The sequenced sample was tumor tissue (inferred from file names), obtained from a patient given nivolumab and ipilimumab in sequence. All receptors derive from a human donor with melanoma.

This clone was seen a single time. The J gene is TRBJ2-2, the V gene TRBV19; D is unclear. Trimming took 4 bases from V and 3 from J, leaving 12 bases between them. The CDR3 has 15 residues. The germline gives CDR1 LNHDA, CDR2 SQIVND (reference sequence). The CDR3 reads CASSNPFPDTGELFF. The CDR3 DNA follows: TGTGCCAGTAGTAACCCCTTCCCGGACACCGGGGAGCTGTTTTTT.

The chain employs TRBV6-8 and TRBJ1-6; D gene unclear. Germline assignment: CDR1 MNHGY and CDR2 SAAAGT. Trimming shortened V by 5 bases and J by 8 bases, and 10 bases separated the two germline ends. This CDR3 comprises 13 residues. The CDR3 DNA follows: TGTGCCAGCAGTGACGACATTTATTCACCCCTCCACTTT. This codes for CASSDDIYSPLHF.

This clone was found a few times. The chain has TRBV19 and TRBJ1-1; a weak D match, TRBD1 (6 bases). Per the germline V gene, CDR1 is LNHDA and CDR2 is SQIVND (reference sequence). Trimming took 4 bases from V and 2 from J, leaving 11 bases between them. The CDR3 extends over 14 amino acids. The CDR3 is CASSTTGYNTEAFF. CDR3 bases: TGTGCCAGTAGTACGACAGGATATAACACTGAAGCTTTCTTT.

This clone was seen only a few times. This chain joins TRBV6-8 and TRBJ1-1; TRBD1 might be the D (6 bases). Germline V CDR1 and CDR2: MNHGY, SAAAGT. The CDR3 has 14 amino acids. Trimming took off 6 bases at V and 5 bases at J, with 16 bases between the two ends. The CDR3: CASSFRAGTTEAFF. The DNA of the CDR3 is TGTGCCAGCAGCTTCCGGGCAGGGACAACTGAAGCTTTCTTT.

This chain joins TRBV6-1 and TRBJ2-5, with D possibly being TRBD2 (5 bases). Germline values: CDR1 MNHNS, CDR2 SASEGT. The CDR3 is 14 residues long. Deletions cut 0 bases from V and 4 bases from J, with 9 bases between. The CDR3 loop reads CASSEAPGSETQYF. The CDR3 nucleotides are TGTGCCAGCAGTGAAGCCCCGGGATCAGAGACCCAGTACTTC.

V gene TRBV28 combines with J gene TRBJ2-7, with D perhaps matching TRBD2 (6 bases). The germline V gene has CDR1 MDHEN and CDR2 SYDVKM. CDR3 length: 12 residues. This CDR3 reads CASGTSDYEQYF. The CDR3 bases are TGTGCTTCGGGGACTTCTGACTACGAGCAGTACTTC.

This clone was observed a few times. This rearrangement joins TRBV6-8 to TRBJ1-3; TRBD1 might be the D (5 bases). The germline CDR1 and CDR2 sequences are MNHGY and SAAAGT. The germline V and J ends were trimmed by 7 bases and 3 bases, with 13 bases remaining between them. The CDR3 has 14 amino acids. This chain's CDR3 is CASTTGADGNTIYF. The DNA of the CDR3 is TGTGCCAGCACCACCGGGGCGGATGGAAACACCATATATTTT.

The chain is built from TRBV2 and TRBJ2-5, with 7 nucleotides matching TRBD1. The germline V gene encodes CDR1 SNHLY and CDR2 FYNNEI. The length of the CDR3 is 15 residues. Trimming removed 7 bases from V and 4 bases from J; junction bases left unmatched: 12. In DNA, the CDR3 is TGTGCCAGCAATCTTAACAGGGGCGCGGGAGAGACCCAGTACTTC. Translated, it gives CASNLNRGAGETQYF.

This clone was picked up many times. This chain joins TRBV11-3 and TRBJ1-4; 7 bases map to TRBD1. Per germline, CDR1 SGHNT and CDR2 YENEEA. CDR3 size: 14 residues. V dropped 7 bases and J dropped 7; count of bases not matched to a gene: 9. CDR3 DNA sequence: TGTGCCAGCACCTTTTTAGGGGGCGGTGAAAAACTGTTTTTT. Protein sequence: CASTFLGGGEKLFF. The entire variable domain, with the rest obtained from reference TRBV11-3 and TRBJ1-4, is as follows: EAGVVQSPRYKIIEKKQPVAFWCNPISGHNTLYWYLQNLGQGPELLIRYENEEAVDDSQLPKDRFSAERLKGVDSTLKIQPAELGDSAVYLCASTFLGGGEKLFFGSGTQLSVL.

The chain carries TRBV19 and TRBJ2-1, with D unresolved. The CDR3 is made up of 12 amino acids. Trimming pared 4 bases from V and 3 bases from J, leaving 4 bases between. The V gene's germline CDR1 is LNHDA and CDR2 SQIVND (reference sequence). CDR3 sequence (DNA): TGTGCCAGTAGTACAGGCTACAATGAGCAGTTCTTC. Translating it yields CASSTGYNEQFF.

The rearrangement joins TRBV23-1 to TRBJ2-2, with a possible D match to TRBD1 (6 bases). TRBV23-1 is flagged as an ORF with uncertain function. This CDR3 is 14 amino acids long. With 8 bases removed from V and 4 bases from J, the gap between germline ends came to 14 bases. CDR3 residues: CASRWGLGTGELFF. The CDR3 DNA reads TGCGCCAGCCGGTGGGGGCTGGGCACCGGGGAGCTGTTTTTT.

V gene TRBV19 combines with J gene TRBJ1-2; D not resolved. CDR3 length: 12 residues. Germline V gene sequence: CDR1 LNHDA, CDR2 SQIVND (reference sequence). With 6 bases removed from V and 6 bases from J, the gap between germline ends came to 11 bases. The CDR3 DNA sequence: TGTGCCAGTAGCTGGTTTGAAAATGGCTACACCTTC. Translating gives CASSWFENGYTF. The whole variable domain, remainder taken from reference TRBV19 and TRBJ1-2, is DGGITQSPKYLFRKEGQNVTLSCEQNLNHDAMYWYRQDPGQGLRLIYYSQIVNDFQKGDIAEGYSVSREKKESFPLTVTSAQKNPTAFYLCASSWFENGYTFGSGTRLTVV.

This clone has a handful of counts. The chain is built from TRBV6-8 and TRBJ1-5; possible D gene TRBD1, 5 bases. Germline loops: CDR1 MNHGY, CDR2 SAAAGT. The V end was cut by 2 bases, the J end by 4 bases, with 9 bases between. The CDR3 spans 14 residues. The CDR3 spells CASSYQGGNQPQHF. CDR3 sequence (DNA): TGTGCCAGCAGTTACCAGGGTGGAAATCAGCCCCAGCATTTT.

This sequence joins TRBV6-8 and TRBJ2-7; either TRBD1 or TRBD2 may supply D (5 bases each). CDR3 length equals 14 residues. The V end was cut by 5 bases, the J end by 7 bases, with 18 bases between. Germline assignment: CDR1 MNHGY and CDR2 SAAAGT. CDR3 sequence: CASSTLGTPREQYF. The CDR3 region has the DNA TGTGCCAGCAGTACCCTCGGGACGCCTCGGGAGCAGTACTTC.

The rearrangement links TRBV25-1 to TRBJ2-7; D is undetermined. Germline CDR1 reads MGHDK; CDR2 reads SYGVNS. CDR3 length: 13 residues. The V end was cut by 1 base, the J end by 2 bases, with 6 bases between. The CDR3 sequence is CASSEFSTYEQYF. The DNA of the CDR3 is TGTGCCAGCAGTGAATTCTCAACCTACGAGCAGTACTTC.

This clone was found a few times. The V and J genes are TRBV4-1 and TRBJ2-3; D is tentatively TRBD1 or TRBD2 (7 bases each). V lost 0 bases, J lost 15 bases, and 16 bases lay in between. The V gene's germline CDR1 is MGHRA and CDR2 YSYEKL. The CDR3 contains 13 residues. The CDR3 DNA is TGCGCCAGCAGCCAAGAAGGCAGGGGGGGTTTATATTTT. Translating it yields CASSQEGRGGLYF.

This clone is labeled medium-sized. This sequence joins TRBV6-8 and TRBJ1-1, with a tentative D call TRBD1 (6 bases). CDR1 MNHGY and CDR2 SAAAGT come from the germline V gene. V was cut by 6 bases and J by 3 bases, with 14 bases left in between. The CDR3 length is 14 residues. The CDR3 loop reads CASRDDRLYTEAFF. CDR3 sequence (DNA): TGTGCCAGCAGAGATGACAGGCTGTACACTGAAGCTTTCTTT.

This clone has more than one count but fewer than ten. The genes are TRBV30 and TRBJ2-7; D possibly uses TRBD1 or TRBD2 (5 bases each). V was trimmed by 8 bases and J by 2 bases, leaving 16 bases between them. The CDR3 is made up of 13 amino acids. Germline assignment: CDR1 GTSNPN and CDR2 SVGIG (reference sequence). CDR3 region: CAGARDGTYEQYF. In nucleotides, the CDR3 is TGTGCCGGAGCCCGGGACGGTACCTACGAGCAGTACTTC.

The genes are TRBV6-8 and TRBJ1-1; no clear D. The V end lost 5 bases, the J end lost 2 bases, and 9 bases lay between the germline ends. This CDR3 has 13 residues. Germline values: CDR1 MNHGY, CDR2 SAAAGT. CDR3 nucleotides: TGTGCCAGCAGTACCGACGGAAACACTGAAGCTTTCTTT. The encoded protein is CASSTDGNTEAFF.

Many counts were recorded for this clone. This chain joins TRBV11-3 and TRBJ2-2; no firm D call. Germline CDR1 SGHNT, CDR2 YENEEA. V lost 7 bases and J 1 base, leaving 16 bases between the germline ends. This CDR3 region has 16 residues. The CDR3 sequence is CASTSDWALNTGELFF. The DNA for the CDR3 is TGTGCCAGCACCTCAGATTGGGCCTTGAACACCGGGGAGCTGTTTTTT. Based on the CDR3 plus reference TRBV11-3 and TRBJ2-2, the full variable domain is EAGVVQSPRYKIIEKKQPVAFWCNPISGHNTLYWYLQNLGQGPELLIRYENEEAVDDSQLPKDRFSAERLKGVDSTLKIQPAELGDSAVYLCASTSDWALNTGELFFGEGSRLTVL.

This clone was observed at least ten times. This chain links TRBV11-3 with TRBJ2-2, with D tentatively TRBD1 (7 bases). CDR3 size: 18 residues. The germline V and J ends were trimmed by 2 bases and 4 bases, with 20 bases remaining between them. Germline assignment: CDR1 SGHNT and CDR2 YENEEA. The CDR3 reads CASSLRGGAGGGTGELFF. The CDR3 bases are TGTGCCAGCAGCTTAAGGGGCGGTGCAGGGGGAGGCACCGGGGAGCTGTTTTTT.

The V and J genes are TRBV6-8 and TRBJ1-5; 7 positions match TRBD1. This CDR3 comprises 16 residues. J lost 10 bases, V lost 7 bases, and 19 bases had no gene match. Germline CDR1 MNHGY, CDR2 SAAAGT. CDR3 DNA sequence: TGTGCCAGCAATCAAAACCGACAGGGTAATATTAGACCCCAGCATTTT. Translation: CASNQNRQGNIRPQHF.

The chain carries TRBV30 and TRBJ2-4, with D unresolved. The CDR3 is 14 residues long. V was trimmed by 3 bases and J by 3 bases, leaving 12 bases between them. Germline CDR1 GTSNPN, CDR2 SVGIG (reference sequence). The CDR3 DNA follows: TGTGCCTGGAGAGCAGACGGCCACAAAAACATTCAGTACTTC. Protein sequence: CAWRADGHKNIQYF.

CDR3 DNA: TGTGCCTGGGAACCAACCTACAATGAGCAGTTCTTC. It yields the protein CAWEPTYNEQFF. The chain employs TRBV30 and TRBJ2-1; no clear D gene. The V end lost 5 bases, the J end lost 2 bases, and 7 bases lay between the germline ends. In germline, CDR1 is GTSNPN, CDR2 SVGIG (reference sequence). This CDR3 spans 12 amino acids.

The CDR3 bases are TGTGCCAGCAGTTATCTGAAAGATCAGCCCCAGCATTTT. This sequence encodes CASSYLKDQPQHF. The rearrangement joins TRBV6-8 to TRBJ1-5; D remains ambiguous. Trimming removed 3 bases from V and 5 bases from J, with 8 bases in between. The CDR3 is made up of 13 amino acids. CDR1 and CDR2 from the germline V gene are MNHGY and SAAAGT.